This TCR beta chain was sequenced for a study of blood T cell repertoires in COVID-19. Across the whole study: There were acute and convalescent COVID-19 samples, and they came from the United States, Italy and Spain.

Repertoires were generated with immunoSEQ multiplex PCR, while TCRdb's copy carries only in-frame clones and drops some. The table lists hundreds of thousands of clones, over 70% of them singletons. V lost 4 bases and J 0 bases, leaving 9 bases between the germline ends. This CDR3 has 14 residues. Germline-derived CDR1 and CDR2 are SGHDN and FVKESK. The sample was peripheral blood. This clonotype originated in a woman in her fifties or sixties with acute or convalescent COVID-19. The chain carries TRBV14 and TRBJ2-5; no firm D call. The CDR3 DNA is TGTGCCAGCAGCCTTAACAGAAACCAAGAGACCCAGTACTTC. Translation: CASSLNRNQETQYF.